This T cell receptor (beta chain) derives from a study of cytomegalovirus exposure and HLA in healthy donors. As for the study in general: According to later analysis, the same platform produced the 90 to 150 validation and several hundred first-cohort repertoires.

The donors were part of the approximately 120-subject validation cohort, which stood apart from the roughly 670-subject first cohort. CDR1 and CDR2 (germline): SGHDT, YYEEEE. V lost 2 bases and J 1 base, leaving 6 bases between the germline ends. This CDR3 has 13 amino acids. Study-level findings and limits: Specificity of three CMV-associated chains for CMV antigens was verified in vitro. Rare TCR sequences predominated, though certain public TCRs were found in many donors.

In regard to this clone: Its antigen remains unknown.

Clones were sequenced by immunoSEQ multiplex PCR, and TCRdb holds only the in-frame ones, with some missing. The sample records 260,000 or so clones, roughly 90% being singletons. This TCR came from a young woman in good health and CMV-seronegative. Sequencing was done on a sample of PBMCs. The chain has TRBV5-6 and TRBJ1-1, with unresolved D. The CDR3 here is CASSFGGNTEAFF. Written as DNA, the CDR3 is TGTGCCAGCAGCTTCGGAGGGAACACTGAAGCTTTCTTT.